The rows below give T cell receptor beta chains drawn from one sample of a study of blood T cell repertoires in COVID-19. Some clones are missing from TCRdb's copy, which holds only in-frame ones; the method was immunoSEQ multiplex PCR. Of approximately 270,000 clones listed, roughly four fifths were seen once; the top ten hold 15% to 18%. Material for sequencing was peripheral blood. These receptors were taken from a person between 65 and 80 years old with COVID-19, enrolled during active disease. Each CDR3 is given with its conserved first and last residue. D genes are given only for firm matches. Expanded clones get a size class; other rows say once, few or many, or leave the size out.

D: .
V: TRBV3-1/TRBV3-2
size: once
J: TRBJ2-1
DNA: TGTGCCAGCAGCCAAAAGATGGGGGCTCGGGATGAGCAGTTCTTC
CDR3: CASSQKMGARDEQFF

D: TRBD1
V: TRBV27
size: .
J: TRBJ1-6
DNA: TGTGCCAGCAGAACACGACAGGGGGCAGCCTATAATTCACCCCTCCACTTT
CDR3: CASRTRQGAAYNSPLHF

D: .
V: TRBV21-1
size: .
J: TRBJ2-1
DNA: TGTGCCAGCAGCAATAAGCTAATCGATGAGCAGTTCTTC
CDR3: CASSNKLIDEQFF

D: .
V: TRBV30
size: .
J: TRBJ1-2
DNA: TGTGCCTGGAGAGGGGATGGCTACACCTTC
CDR3: CAWRGDGYTF

D: TRBD1
V: TRBV18
size: .
J: TRBJ1-2
DNA: TGTGCCAGCTCACAAACCGGGACAGGGGACGGTGGCTACACCTTC
CDR3: CASSQTGTGDGGYTF

D: TRBD1
V: TRBV5-1
size: .
J: TRBJ1-1
DNA: TGCGCCAGCAGCCCTGGGACAGGCCTAGACCCGAACACTGAAGCTTTCTTT
CDR3: CASSPGTGLDPNTEAFF

D: TRBD1
V: TRBV7-2
size: .
J: TRBJ1-5
DNA: TGTGCCAGCAGCTTTGGGACAGGGAGTAGCAATCAGCCCCAGCATTTT
CDR3: CASSFGTGSSNQPQHF

D: TRBD2
V: TRBV9
size: few
J: TRBJ2-5
DNA: TGTGCCAGCAGCGCAGGGACTAGCGGAGATCAAGAGACCCAGTACTTC
CDR3: CASSAGTSGDQETQYF

D: .
V: TRBV5-1
size: .
J: TRBJ2-5
DNA: TGCGCCAGCAGCTTGGAGGGGTCGGAGACCCAGTACTTC
CDR3: CASSLEGSETQYF

D: .
V: TRBV6-5
size: .
J: TRBJ2-1
DNA: TGTGCCAGCAGTTACAGGGCAGGGTCAGTGGAGCAGTTCTTC
CDR3: CASSYRAGSVEQFF

D: TRBD1
V: TRBV28
size: .
J: TRBJ1-1
DNA: TGTGCCAGCAGTTTACCCGGGACAGGGGTGCGCGTGGGTACTGAAGCTTTCTTT
CDR3: CASSLPGTGVRVGTEAFF

D: .
V: TRBV29-1
size: .
J: TRBJ2-5
DNA: TGCAGCTCATCAGGTGGGGTAGGAGGGACCCAGTACTTC
CDR3: CSSSGGVGGTQYF

D: .
V: TRBV3-1/TRBV3-2
size: .
J: TRBJ2-7
DNA: TGTGCCAGCAGCCAAGTGCTAGACCTTTCCTACGAGCAGTACTTC
CDR3: CASSQVLDLSYEQYF

D: TRBD1
V: TRBV27
size: .
J: TRBJ1-5
DNA: TGTGCCAGCAGTGCACACCCCGGGACAGGGGACAGTCAGCCCCAGCATTTT
CDR3: CASSAHPGTGDSQPQHF

D: TRBD1
V: TRBV6-2/TRBV6-3
size: .
J: TRBJ1-2
DNA: TGTGCCAGCAGTCGACACCGTGGACAGGGAGGTGGCTACACCTTC
CDR3: CASSRHRGQGGGYTF

D: TRBD1
V: TRBV11-2
size: .
J: TRBJ2-1
DNA: TGTGCCAGCAGCCTAATAGCGGGACAGGGGATCCAGGTGCAGTTCTTC
CDR3: CASSLIAGQGIQVQFF

D: .
V: TRBV4-3
size: .
J: TRBJ1-2
DNA: TGCGCCAGCAGCCAAGATTCGGGTAGCGATAACTATGGCTACACCTTC
CDR3: CASSQDSGSDNYGYTF

D: .
V: TRBV27
size: .
J: TRBJ1-1
DNA: TGTGCCAGCAGGCCCACAGGGCAGCCTGAAGCTTTCTTT
CDR3: CASRPTGQPEAFF

D: TRBD1
V: TRBV19
size: .
J: TRBJ1-1
DNA: TGTGCCAGTATTCAAGGGACAGGGGGAACATCTGAAGCTTTCTTT
CDR3: CASIQGTGGTSEAFF

D: TRBD1
V: TRBV19
size: .
J: TRBJ2-1
DNA: TGTGCCAGTAGTCCTTGGACAGGGGGCCGGTACAATGAGCAGTTCTTC
CDR3: CASSPWTGGRYNEQFF

D: .
V: TRBV7-2
size: .
J: TRBJ2-2
DNA: TGTGCCAGCAGCCCCAGGTGGAACACCGGGGAGCTGTTTTTT
CDR3: CASSPRWNTGELFF

D: .
V: TRBV27
size: few
J: TRBJ1-1
DNA: TGTGCCAGCAGTTTGGTCCTTAGCGCTGAAGCTTTCTTT
CDR3: CASSLVLSAEAFF

D: .
V: TRBV18
size: .
J: TRBJ1-5
DNA: TGTGCCAGCTCACCATCGGACACCATAAGGAATCAGCCCCAGCATTTT
CDR3: CASSPSDTIRNQPQHF

D: TRBD2
V: TRBV6-5
size: .
J: TRBJ2-7
DNA: TGTGCCAGCAGATCCGGACTAGCCAGGGACTACGAGCAGTACTTC
CDR3: CASRSGLARDYEQYF

D: .
V: TRBV7-3
size: once
J: TRBJ2-5
DNA: TGTGCCAGCAGCTTAGCAGGGTACCAAGAGACCCAGTACTTC
CDR3: CASSLAGYQETQYF

D: .
V: TRBV7-2
size: .
J: TRBJ2-5
DNA: TGTGCCAGCAGTTTCGTTCGGGAGACCCAGTACTTC
CDR3: CASSFVRETQYF

D: .
V: TRBV5-1
size: .
J: TRBJ1-4
DNA: TGCGCCAGCAGCTTACTAGAAAGGACGGCCAATAGTGAAAAACTGTTTTTT
CDR3: CASSLLERTANSEKLFF

D: .
V: TRBV6-5
size: .
J: TRBJ2-7
DNA: TGTGCCAGCAGGGCAGGGGTGGTCTCCTACGAGCAGTACTTC
CDR3: CASRAGVVSYEQYF

D: .
V: TRBV19
size: .
J: TRBJ1-2
DNA: TGTGCCAGTACAGAAGAAGGTCAGGGATCGTACGGCTACACCTTC
CDR3: CASTEEGQGSYGYTF

D: TRBD2
V: TRBV9
size: few
J: TRBJ2-4
DNA: TGTGCCAGCAGCACCAGGACTAGCAGGAAAAACATTCAGTACTTC
CDR3: CASSTRTSRKNIQYF

D: .
V: TRBV19
size: .
J: TRBJ2-3
DNA: TGTGCCAGTAGCGGACTGATTACCACAGATACGCAGTATTTT
CDR3: CASSGLITTDTQYF

D: TRBD1
V: TRBV6-2/TRBV6-3
size: .
J: TRBJ2-2
DNA: TGTGCCAGCAGTTACAAGGCAACAGGGGACACCGGGGAGCTGTTTTTT
CDR3: CASSYKATGDTGELFF

D: .
V: TRBV5-4
size: .
J: TRBJ2-1
DNA: TGTGCCAGCAGCGCATTGACAGGAAGCAATGAGCAGTTCTTC
CDR3: CASSALTGSNEQFF

D: .
V: TRBV6-1
size: .
J: TRBJ2-5
DNA: TGTGCCAGCAGTGAATTTATCAGCGGAGTGTACTTC
CDR3: CASSEFISGVYF

D: TRBD1
V: TRBV6-5
size: .
J: TRBJ2-2
DNA: TGTGCCAGCAGTCCAGGGGGCGCGGACGGGGAGCTGTTTTTT
CDR3: CASSPGGADGELFF

D: TRBD2
V: TRBV19
size: .
J: TRBJ2-4
DNA: TGTGCCAGTAGTAAGGGGACTAGCGGGCCTTTAGCCAAAAACATTCAGTACTTC
CDR3: CASSKGTSGPLAKNIQYF

D: .
V: TRBV19
size: .
J: TRBJ1-1
DNA: TGTGCCAGTAGTACTCAGGGCATGAACACTGAAGCTTTCTTT
CDR3: CASSTQGMNTEAFF

D: TRBD1
V: TRBV7-8
size: .
J: TRBJ1-6
DNA: TGTGCCAGCAGCTCGGCGGACAGGGCACCCCTCCACTTT
CDR3: CASSSADRAPLHF

D: TRBD1
V: TRBV7-2
size: .
J: TRBJ2-7
DNA: TGTGCCAGCAGCACGGGACAGGGGATGGGAGAGCAGTACTTC
CDR3: CASSTGQGMGEQYF

D: .
V: TRBV7-9
size: .
J: TRBJ2-3
DNA: TGTGCCAGCAGTCCAATTCGGGGAGAGGCAGATACGCAGTATTTT
CDR3: CASSPIRGEADTQYF

D: TRBD1
V: TRBV5-1
size: once
J: TRBJ1-6
DNA: TGCGCCAGCAGCTCAAGGCCTCCGGGACAGGCGACGAATTCACCCCTCCACTTT
CDR3: CASSSRPPGQATNSPLHF

D: TRBD2
V: TRBV29-1
size: .
J: TRBJ2-1
DNA: TGCAGCGTTGAATCTAGCGGCCTCTCCTACAATGAGCAGTTCTTC
CDR3: CSVESSGLSYNEQFF

D: TRBD2
V: TRBV3-1/TRBV3-2
size: .
J: TRBJ2-1
DNA: TGTGCCAGCAGCCAAGTATGGACTAGCGGGGGGAATGAGCAGTTCTTC
CDR3: CASSQVWTSGGNEQFF

D: TRBD1
V: TRBV30
size: .
J: TRBJ2-5
DNA: TGTGCCTGGAGTCTTCGACAGGGGGAGACCCAGTACTTC
CDR3: CAWSLRQGETQYF

D: .
V: TRBV11-1
size: .
J: TRBJ2-4
DNA: TGTGCCAGCAGTTTGGGCGTCCCTAACATTCAGTACTTC
CDR3: CASSLGVPNIQYF

D: TRBD2
V: TRBV7-9
size: few
J: TRBJ2-5
DNA: TGTGCCAGCAGCTTAGCGGGAGGGCAAGAGACCCAGTACTTC
CDR3: CASSLAGGQETQYF

D: .
V: TRBV12-5
size: .
J: TRBJ2-1
DNA: TGTGCTAGTGGTTCAGGGACCCAAGCGGGCGATGAGCAGTTCTTC
CDR3: CASGSGTQAGDEQFF

D: .
V: TRBV4-2
size: .
J: TRBJ1-1
DNA: TGTGCCAGCAGCCGAGGGGCGGGAGGGGCGGCTGAAGCTTTCTTT
CDR3: CASSRGAGGAAEAFF

D: .
V: TRBV3-1/TRBV3-2
size: .
J: TRBJ1-2
DNA: TGTGCCAGCAGCCAAGTGGAGACCACGACTGGCTACACCTTC
CDR3: CASSQVETTTGYTF

D: TRBD2
V: TRBV7-2
size: once
J: TRBJ2-3
DNA: TGTGCCAGCAGCGAGGTTGGGACTAGCTTGGCAGATACGCAGTATTTT
CDR3: CASSEVGTSLADTQYF